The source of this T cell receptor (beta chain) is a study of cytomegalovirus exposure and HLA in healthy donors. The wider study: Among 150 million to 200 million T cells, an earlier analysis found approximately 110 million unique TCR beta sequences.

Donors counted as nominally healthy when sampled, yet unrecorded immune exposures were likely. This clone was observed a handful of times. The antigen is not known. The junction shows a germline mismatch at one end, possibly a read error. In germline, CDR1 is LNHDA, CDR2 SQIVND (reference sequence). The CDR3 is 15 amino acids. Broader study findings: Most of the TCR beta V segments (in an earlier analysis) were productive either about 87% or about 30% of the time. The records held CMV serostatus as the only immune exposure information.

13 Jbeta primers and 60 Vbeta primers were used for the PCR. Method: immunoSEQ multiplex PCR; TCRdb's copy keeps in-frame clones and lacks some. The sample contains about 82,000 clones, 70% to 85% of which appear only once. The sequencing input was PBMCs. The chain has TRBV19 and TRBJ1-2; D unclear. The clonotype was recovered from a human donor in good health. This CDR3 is CASSGIGRVDYGYPF. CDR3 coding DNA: TGTGCCAGTAGTGGGATAGGGAGGGTGGACTATGGCTACCCCTTC.